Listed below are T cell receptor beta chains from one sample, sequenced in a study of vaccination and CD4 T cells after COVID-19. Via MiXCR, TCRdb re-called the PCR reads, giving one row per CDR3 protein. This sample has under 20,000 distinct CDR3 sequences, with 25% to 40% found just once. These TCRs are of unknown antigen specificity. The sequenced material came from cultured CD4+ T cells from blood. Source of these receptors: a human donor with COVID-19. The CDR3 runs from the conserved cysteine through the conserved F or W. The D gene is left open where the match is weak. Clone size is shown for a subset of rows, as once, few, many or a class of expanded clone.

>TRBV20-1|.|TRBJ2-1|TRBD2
TGCAGTGCTAACTTCCAAGCGGGGGGCCCTTACAATGAGCAGTTCTTC
CSANFQAGGPYNEQFF
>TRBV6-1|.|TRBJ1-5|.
TGTGCCAGCAGTGGTAGACAGCCCCAGCATTTT
CASSGRQPQHF
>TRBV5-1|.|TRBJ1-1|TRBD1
TGCGCCAGCAGCTTGGTTAGGGGACAGGGGGCTTCAACTGAAGCTTTCTTT
CASSLVRGQGASTEAFF
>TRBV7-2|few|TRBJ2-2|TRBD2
TGTGCCAGCAGTTCACGACTAGCGGGGGCGAACACCGGGGAGCTGTTTTTT
CASSSRLAGANTGELFF
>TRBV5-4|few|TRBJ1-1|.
TGTGCCAGCAGCTTGGAGAGGGGGAACACTGAAGCTTTCTTT
CASSLERGNTEAFF
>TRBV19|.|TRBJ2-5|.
TGTGCCAGTCGGGTCGGGGAGACCCAGTACTTC
CASRVGETQYF
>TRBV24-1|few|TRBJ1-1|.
TGTGCCACTATGGAGGGACTGAACACTGAAGCTTTCTTT
CATMEGLNTEAFF
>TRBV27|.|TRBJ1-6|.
TGTGCCAGCAGTCACAGGTCCTATAATTCACCCCTCCACTTT
CASSHRSYNSPLHF
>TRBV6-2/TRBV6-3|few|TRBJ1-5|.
TGTGCCAGCACGCCTCACTCGACAGGTAGCAATCAGCCCCAGCATTTT
CASTPHSTGSNQPQHF
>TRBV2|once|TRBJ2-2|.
TGTGCCAGCGTCTACGTCTCGAGCACCGGGGAGCTGTTTTTT
CASVYVSSTGELFF
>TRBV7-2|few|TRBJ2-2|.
TGTGCCAGCAGCCTGAGATCGGCCAACACCGGGGAGCTGTTTTTT
CASSLRSANTGELFF
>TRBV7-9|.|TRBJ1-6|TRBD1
TGTGCCAGCAGCTTCGGAATATTAGGGGGCGCCTCCTATAATTCACCCCTCCACTTT
CASSFGILGGASYNSPLHF
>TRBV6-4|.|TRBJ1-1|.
TGTGCCAGCAGTAAGGGGGGTGGCACTGAAGCTTTCTTT
CASSKGGGTEAFF
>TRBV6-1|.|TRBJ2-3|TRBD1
TGTGCCAGCAGTGACCAGGACAGGCTCCGCACAGATACGCAGTATTTT
CASSDQDRLRTDTQYF
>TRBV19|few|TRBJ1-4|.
TGTGCCACCCGACCTGAAAAACTGTTTTTT
CATRPEKLFF
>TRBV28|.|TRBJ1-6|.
TGTGCCAGCAGTTCAACCAGTTCGAATTCACCCCTCCACTTT
CASSSTSSNSPLHF
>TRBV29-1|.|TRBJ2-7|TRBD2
TGCAGCGTTGGGGGGGAGGGTCCCGGCTACGTCGAGCAGTACTTC
CSVGGEGPGYVEQYF
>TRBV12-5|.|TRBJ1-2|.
TGTGCTAGTGGTTTCCGTATGGGGACTTCGGCTAACTATGGCTACACCTTC
CASGFRMGTSANYGYTF
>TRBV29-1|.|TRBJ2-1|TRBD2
TGCAGCGGGTCGGGGGGGATTAGCAATGAGCAGTTCTTC
CSGSGGISNEQFF
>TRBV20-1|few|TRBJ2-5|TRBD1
TGCAGTGCCCCAATGGGGACAGGGTCGACCCAGTACTTC
CSAPMGTGSTQYF
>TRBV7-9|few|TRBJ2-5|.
TGTGCCAGCAGCTTCGAGACCCAGTACTTC
CASSFETQYF
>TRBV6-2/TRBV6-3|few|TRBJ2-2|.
TGTGCCAGCAGCCAGGCCAGAAACGGGGAGCTGTTTTTT
CASSQARNGELFF
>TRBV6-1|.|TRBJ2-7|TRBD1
TGTGCCAGCAGGACCACCGGGACAGGCTCCTACGAGCAGTACTTC
CASRTTGTGSYEQYF
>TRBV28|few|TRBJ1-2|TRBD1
TGTGCCAGCAGCTTTTCCGGGACAGGGGGATTTGGCTACACCTTC
CASSFSGTGGFGYTF
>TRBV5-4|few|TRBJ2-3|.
TGTGCCAGCAGCTTTGGGTCAGATGGGACAGATACGCAGTATTTT
CASSFGSDGTDTQYF
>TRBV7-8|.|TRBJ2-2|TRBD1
TGTGCCAGCAGCTTAGCAACAGGGGGACTCACCGGGGAGCTGTTTTTT
CASSLATGGLTGELFF
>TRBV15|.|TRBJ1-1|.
TGTGCCACCAGCATCCTGGGACTTAACACTGAAGCTTTCTTT
CATSILGLNTEAFF
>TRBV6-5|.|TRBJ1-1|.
TGTGCCAGCAGTTACAAGGCCAAGAACACTGAAGCTTTCTTT
CASSYKAKNTEAFF
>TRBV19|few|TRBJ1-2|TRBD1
TGTGCCAGTAGGCTGGGACAGGGGGTCGTCTATGGCTACACCTTC
CASRLGQGVVYGYTF
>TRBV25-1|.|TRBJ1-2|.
TGTGCCAGCAGTGAGACAGACTATGGCTACACCTTC
CASSETDYGYTF
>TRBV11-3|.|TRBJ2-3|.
TGTGCCAGCAGCCAATTAAAAGGTGGGGGATCACACACAGATACGCAGTATTTT
CASSQLKGGGSHTDTQYF
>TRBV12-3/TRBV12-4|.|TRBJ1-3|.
TGTGCCAGCAGTTTGGGAAACACCATATATTTT
CASSLGNTIYF
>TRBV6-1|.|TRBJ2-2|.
TGTGCCAGCAGGGGTATAAGCGGGAACACCGGGGAGCTGTTTTTT
CASRGISGNTGELFF
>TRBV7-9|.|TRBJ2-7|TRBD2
TGTGCCAGCGGCTTAGCCCTAGCGGGGACCCCTCGCGACGAGCAGTACTTC
CASGLALAGTPRDEQYF
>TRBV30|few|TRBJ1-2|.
TGTGCCTGGAGCCCCCGCGCCGGCTATGGCTACACCTTC
CAWSPRAGYGYTF
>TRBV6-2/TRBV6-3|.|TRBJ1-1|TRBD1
TGTGCCAGCAGTCGACCGGGACAGATGAACACTGAAGCTTTCTTT
CASSRPGQMNTEAFF
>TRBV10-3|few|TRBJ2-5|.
TGTGCCATCAGTTTAGACAGTCAAGAGACCCAGTACTTC
CAISLDSQETQYF
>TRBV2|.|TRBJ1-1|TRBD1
TGTGCCAGCAGAGAGGACAGGGGAACTGAAGCTTTCTTT
CASREDRGTEAFF
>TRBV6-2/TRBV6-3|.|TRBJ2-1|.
TGTGCCAGCAGTCCCCAGCATGAGCAGTTCTTC
CASSPQHEQFF
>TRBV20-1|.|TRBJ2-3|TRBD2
TGCAGTGCTAGGTTTCCTAGCGGGGGACGAAATACGCAGTATTTT
CSARFPSGGRNTQYF
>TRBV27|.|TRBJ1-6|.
TGTGCCAGCAGTTTATCGGGTCAAATGGGGAATTCACCCCTCCACTTT
CASSLSGQMGNSPLHF
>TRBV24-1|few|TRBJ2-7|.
TGTGCCACCAGTGACGTCAACTCCTACGAGCAGTACTTC
CATSDVNSYEQYF
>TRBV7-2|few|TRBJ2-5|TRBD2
TGTGCCAGCTCTGCATCTGGAGCGGGGGGGTGGGAGACCCAGTACTTC
CASSASGAGGWETQYF
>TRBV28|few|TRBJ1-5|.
TGTGCCAGCAGTCTTGACCATAGCAATCAGCCCCAGCATTTT
CASSLDHSNQPQHF
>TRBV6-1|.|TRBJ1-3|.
TGTGCCAGCAGGCGGAAGGAATCTGGAAACACCATATATTTT
CASRRKESGNTIYF
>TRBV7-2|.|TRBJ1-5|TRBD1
TGTGCCAGCAACTTACGCGCGGCAGGGGGTGGCAATCAGCCCCAGCATTTT
CASNLRAAGGGNQPQHF